The clone carrying this T cell receptor (beta chain) appeared a single time. The antigen remains undetermined. TCRdb's copy holds only in-frame clones and misses some; the assay was immunoSEQ multiplex PCR. The sample contains over a million clones, 75% to 80% of which appear only once. V lost 5 bases to trimming and J lost 3 bases; unmatched junction nucleotides: 10. There are 16 residues in the CDR3. Germline lookup yields CDR1 SEHNR and CDR2 FQNEAQ (reference sequence). These data originate in a study of shared clonotypes between healthy human individuals. Study background: Per donor, CD8 memory used one plate, CD8 naive used two, CD4 memory used three and CD4 naive used three. Overall study results and limits: Since donors were few, the genetic and exposure-history diversity represented was limited. Compared with memory subsets, naive subsets generally had larger estimated richness.

The chain is built from TRBV7-9 and TRBJ2-1; 7 bases are shared with TRBD2. The receptor was isolated from a young man in good health. Some clones in this sample may be carry-over from other donors' samples. Sequenced material: memory CD4+ T cells from PBMCs. Described subset: CD45RA-negative fraction. The CDR3 reads CASSGRLARGYNEQFF. CDR3 coding DNA: TGTGCCAGCAGCGGGAGACTAGCCCGGGGCTACAATGAGCAGTTCTTC.